This T cell receptor beta chain is from a study of neoadjuvant nivolumab and ipilimumab in lung cancer. Clones were sequenced by immunoSEQ multiplex PCR, and TCRdb holds only the in-frame ones, with some missing. The sample contains some 43,000 clones, about 89% of which appear only once. Germline V CDR1 and CDR2: KGHSH, LQKENI. The CDR3 spans 18 residues. J was trimmed by 0 bases and V by 0 bases; bases with no gene match: 3. This sequence joins TRBV18 and TRBJ2-2, with 11 bases fitting TRBD1. The material sequenced was blood, taken before neoadjuvant nivolumab, alone or with ipilimumab. This receptor was obtained from an adult with non-small cell lung cancer. Some clones in this sample may be carry-over from other donors' samples. CDR3 bases: TGTGCCAGCTCACCACCGTGGACAGGGGGCTCGAACACCGGGGAGCTGTTTTTT. It yields the protein CASSPPWTGGSNTGELFF.